The rows below give T cell receptor beta chains drawn from one sample of a study of T cell changes during pregnancy in multiple sclerosis. Data came from immunoSEQ multiplex PCR; TCRdb stores just in-frame clones and leaves some out. Of approximately 52,000 clones in the sample, 88% were seen once. The sample consisted of CD4+ T cells from peripheral blood mononuclear cells, taken in the second trimester of pregnancy. These TCRs come from a female donor with multiple sclerosis, enrolled in a pregnancy study. Both conserved end residues are part of each CDR3. The D gene is left open where the match is weak. Clone size appears in some rows only: once, few, many, or a class for an expanded clone.

D gene	V gene	clone size	J gene	CDR3 protein	CDR3 DNA
TRBD1	TRBV5-1	medium-sized	TRBJ2-1	CASSLVDRDYEQFF	TGCGCCAGCAGCTTGGTGGACAGGGACTATGAGCAGTTCTTC
TRBD2	TRBV9	.	TRBJ2-1	CASSVGTRVYNEQFF	TGTGCCAGCAGCGTAGGGACTAGGGTCTACAATGAGCAGTTCTTC
TRBD2	TRBV4-1	.	TRBJ2-1	CASSRGLAAYNEQFF	TGCGCCAGCAGCCGGGGACTAGCTGCATACAATGAGCAGTTCTTC
.	TRBV5-1	.	TRBJ2-7	CASSLEGGQGRYEQYF	TGCGCCAGCAGCTTGGAGGGGGGGCAGGGAAGATACGAGCAGTACTTC
.	TRBV28	.	TRBJ1-4	CASSLGSLSTNEKLFF	TGTGCCAGCAGCCTTGGGAGTTTATCAACTAATGAAAAACTGTTTTTT
.	TRBV4-3	.	TRBJ1-3	CASSHVRGSGNTIYF	TGCGCCAGCAGCCATGTAAGGGGATCCGGAAACACCATATATTTT
.	TRBV19	.	TRBJ1-5	CASGGGRDNQPQHF	TGTGCCAGTGGGGGGGGTAGGGACAATCAGCCCCAGCATTTT
TRBD2	TRBV5-1	.	TRBJ2-7	CASSVGTSGTSYEQYF	TGCGCCAGCAGCGTAGGGACTAGCGGAACCTCCTACGAGCAGTACTTC
TRBD2	TRBV6-5	.	TRBJ2-7	CASTRGTSGSGEQYF	TGTGCCAGCACCAGAGGGACTAGCGGGAGTGGGGAGCAGTACTTC
TRBD2	TRBV6-1	.	TRBJ2-7	CASSERRGAGPSYEQYF	TGTGCCAGCAGTGAAAGGAGGGGAGCGGGACCTTCCTACGAGCAGTACTTC
TRBD1	TRBV5-1	.	TRBJ2-2	CASSKVQGAPGELFF	TGCGCCAGCAGTAAGGTGCAGGGGGCCCCCGGGGAGCTGTTTTTT
TRBD1	TRBV28	.	TRBJ2-7	CASSTDRVSYEQYF	TGTGCCAGCAGTACGGACAGGGTATCCTACGAGCAGTACTTC
TRBD1	TRBV5-1	.	TRBJ1-1	CASSFAGGLTEAFF	TGCGCCAGCAGCTTCGCAGGGGGTTTGACTGAAGCTTTCTTT
TRBD1	TRBV5-4	.	TRBJ1-4	CASSTSTGANEKLFF	TGTGCCAGCAGCACCTCGACAGGGGCTAATGAAAAACTGTTTTTT
TRBD2	TRBV7-2	.	TRBJ2-2	CASSLLLSGRGNTGELFF	TGTGCCAGCAGCTTACTGTTAAGCGGGAGGGGGAACACCGGGGAGCTGTTTTTT
TRBD1	TRBV5-1	once	TRBJ2-5	CASSFHRGQETQYF	TGCGCCAGCAGCTTTCACAGGGGGCAAGAGACCCAGTACTTC
.	TRBV5-6	.	TRBJ1-2	CASSPKTANYGYTF	TGTGCCAGCAGCCCGAAGACAGCTAACTATGGCTACACCTTC
TRBD1	TRBV18	few	TRBJ1-1	CASSQDREAEAFF	TGTGCCAGCTCACAAGACAGGGAAGCTGAAGCTTTCTTT
TRBD1	TRBV4-1	.	TRBJ1-1	CASSRDPRGSTEAFF	TGCGCCAGCAGCCGCGACCCCAGGGGGAGCACTGAAGCTTTCTTT
TRBD1	TRBV7-2	.	TRBJ1-4	CASSLVPGGGEKLFF	TGTGCCAGCAGCTTAGTCCCAGGGGGTGGAGAAAAACTGTTTTTT
TRBD1	TRBV7-2	.	TRBJ1-1	CASNTVGGGGTEAFF	TGTGCCAGCAACACCGTAGGGGGCGGTGGCACTGAAGCTTTCTTT
.	TRBV6-5	.	TRBJ2-1	CASSYSLATDEQFF	TGTGCCAGCAGTTACTCACTAGCAACCGATGAGCAGTTCTTC
.	TRBV5-1	.	TRBJ2-5	CASSLAWQAQETQYF	TGCGCCAGCAGCTTGGCCTGGCAGGCCCAAGAGACCCAGTACTTC
TRBD1	TRBV29-1	few	TRBJ2-3	CSVEGGQGADTQYF	TGCAGCGTTGAAGGGGGACAGGGGGCAGATACGCAGTATTTT
.	TRBV13	.	TRBJ2-2	CASSSDRPSGELFF	TGTGCCAGCAGCTCCGACAGACCCTCAGGGGAGCTGTTTTTT
TRBD2	TRBV4-3	.	TRBJ2-3	CASSQDLPAAGGKDTQYF	TGCGCCAGCAGCCAAGACTTACCGGCAGCGGGAGGGAAGGATACGCAGTATTTT
.	TRBV2	.	TRBJ1-6	CASSENREFNSPLHF	TGTGCCAGCAGTGAAAATAGGGAGTTCAATTCACCCCTCCACTTT
.	TRBV7-2	.	TRBJ1-3	CASSFGPAGGLSGNTIYF	TGTGCCAGCAGCTTCGGACCGGCGGGGGGGTTGTCTGGAAACACCATATATTTT
.	TRBV7-2	.	TRBJ2-7	CASSLGGTLSYEQYF	TGTGCCAGCAGCTTAGGGGGGACTCTCTCCTACGAGCAGTACTTC
TRBD1	TRBV30	.	TRBJ1-1	CAWGGQENTEAFF	TGTGCCTGGGGGGGACAGGAGAACACTGAAGCTTTCTTT
.	TRBV5-4	.	TRBJ1-2	CASSLALSGYGYTF	TGTGCCAGCAGCTTGGCTTTATCCGGCTATGGCTACACCTTC
TRBD1	TRBV10-3	.	TRBJ2-5	CATSRGQETQYF	TGTGCCACCTCCAGGGGGCAAGAGACCCAGTACTTC
.	TRBV11-2	.	TRBJ1-2	CASSTGYIDYGYTF	TGTGCCAGCAGCACAGGGTATATTGACTATGGCTACACCTTC
.	TRBV30	.	TRBJ1-1	CACYFTEAFF	TGTGCCTGTTACTTCACTGAAGCTTTCTTT
.	TRBV12-5	.	TRBJ1-3	CASGMTGAGNTIYF	TGTGCTAGTGGTATGACGGGGGCTGGAAACACCATATATTTT
TRBD1	TRBV6-1	.	TRBJ1-2	CASSEAFQGAWDGYTF	TGTGCCAGCAGTGAAGCGTTCCAGGGGGCGTGGGATGGCTACACCTTC
TRBD2	TRBV4-3	.	TRBJ2-7	CASSQAGGGNSHEQYF	TGCGCCAGCAGCCAAGCGGGGGGGGGAAACAGCCACGAGCAGTACTTC
TRBD2	TRBV11-2	.	TRBJ2-7	CASSSGLAGSYEQYF	TGTGCCAGCAGCTCGGGACTAGCGGGATCCTACGAGCAGTACTTC
TRBD1	TRBV5-1	.	TRBJ2-6	CASGDRDSGANVLTF	TGCGCCAGCGGGGACAGAGACTCTGGGGCCAACGTCCTGACTTTC
TRBD2	TRBV7-9	.	TRBJ2-1	CASSPGLAGVNEQFF	TGTGCCAGCAGCCCGGGACTAGCGGGAGTAAATGAGCAGTTCTTC
TRBD2	TRBV28	.	TRBJ2-1	CASSSSGSTFLSSYNEQFF	TGTGCCAGCAGTTCTAGCGGGAGCACCTTTCTTAGCTCCTACAATGAGCAGTTCTTC
.	TRBV19	.	TRBJ2-1	CASRGDFSRSYNEQFF	TGTGCCAGTAGGGGAGACTTCTCTCGCTCCTACAATGAGCAGTTCTTC
.	TRBV11-2	.	TRBJ2-5	CASTSGGETQYF	TGTGCCAGCACTAGTGGTGGAGAGACCCAGTACTTC
TRBD2	TRBV10-2	.	TRBJ2-7	CASSAGGKLPYEQYF	TGCGCCAGCAGTGCCGGGGGGAAGCTCCCCTACGAGCAGTACTTC
TRBD2	TRBV6-6	.	TRBJ2-5	CASSRYSGGSQETQYF	TGTGCCAGCAGTAGATACAGCGGGGGGAGCCAAGAGACCCAGTACTTC
.	TRBV5-1	.	TRBJ1-1	CASSLVGGAEAFF	TGCGCCAGCAGCTTGGTTGGGGGCGCTGAAGCTTTCTTT
.	TRBV30	.	TRBJ1-5	CAWSSTGMWGQPQHF	TGTGCCTGGAGTTCCACAGGGATGTGGGGTCAGCCCCAGCATTTT
TRBD2	TRBV5-1	.	TRBJ2-7	CASSLGSGSFDEQYF	TGCGCCAGCAGCTTAGGTAGCGGGAGTTTCGACGAGCAGTACTTC
.	TRBV19	few	TRBJ1-2	CATQQESGYTF	TGTGCCACTCAACAGGAATCGGGCTACACCTTC
TRBD1	TRBV19	once	TRBJ2-7	CASSKDRGRLGYEQYF	TGTGCCAGTAGCAAGGACAGGGGGCGTCTCGGGTACGAGCAGTACTTC
.	TRBV7-2	.	TRBJ2-1	CASSLAQGREQFF	TGTGCCAGCAGCTTAGCCCAGGGGCGTGAGCAGTTCTTC
TRBD1	TRBV5-4	.	TRBJ2-2	CASSPGQGRGTGELFF	TGTGCCAGCAGCCCCGGACAGGGACGGGGCACCGGGGAGCTGTTTTTT
TRBD2	TRBV16	.	TRBJ2-1	CASSKMGLAGDEQFF	TGTGCCAGCAGTAAAATGGGACTAGCGGGAGATGAGCAGTTCTTC
.	TRBV2	few	TRBJ1-1	CASRLTATMNTEAFF	TGTGCCAGCAGATTGACAGCTACCATGAACACTGAAGCTTTCTTT
TRBD2	TRBV4-2	.	TRBJ2-3	CASGTLSREGPYF	TGTGCCAGCGGGACCCTCTCGCGGGAGGGCCCGTATTTT
.	TRBV7-7	.	TRBJ2-1	CASSLGVGSYNEQFF	TGTGCCAGCAGCTTAGGTGTCGGCTCCTACAATGAGCAGTTCTTC